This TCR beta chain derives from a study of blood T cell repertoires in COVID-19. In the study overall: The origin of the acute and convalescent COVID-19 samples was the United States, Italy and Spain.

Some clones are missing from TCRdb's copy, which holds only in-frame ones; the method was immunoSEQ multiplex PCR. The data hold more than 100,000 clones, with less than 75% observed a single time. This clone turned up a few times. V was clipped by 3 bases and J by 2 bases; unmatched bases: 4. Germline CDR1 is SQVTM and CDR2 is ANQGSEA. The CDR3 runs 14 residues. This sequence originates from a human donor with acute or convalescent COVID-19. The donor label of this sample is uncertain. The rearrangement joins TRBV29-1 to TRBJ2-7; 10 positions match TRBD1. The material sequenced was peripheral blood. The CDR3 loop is CSVDDRGPPYEQYF. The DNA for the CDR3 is TGCAGCGTTGATGACAGGGGGCCCCCCTACGAGCAGTACTTC.